This TCR beta chain was profiled in a study of cytomegalovirus exposure and HLA in healthy donors. While unrecorded immune exposures were likely, the donors were nominally healthy when sampled. PCR involved 60 Vbeta and 13 Jbeta primers. Clones were read by immunoSEQ multiplex PCR, and TCRdb kept only the in-frame ones, dropping some. The table has 95,000 to 150,000 clones, about 62% seen once. Germline V gene data show CDR1 as MRHNA and CDR2 as SNTAGT. The CDR3 spans 14 residues. J was trimmed by 1 base and V by 3 bases; bases with no gene match: 2. This TCR came from a woman aged 35 to 49 in good health and CMV-seropositive. The chain recombines TRBV6-4 with TRBJ1-1; 7 bases line up with TRBD1. Sequenced material: PBMCs. CDR3 amino acids: CASSEGTANTEAFF. In DNA form, the CDR3 reads TGTGCCAGCAGTGAGGGGACAGCGAACACTGAAGCTTTCTTT.